One sample yielded the 22 T cell receptor beta chains listed below, sequenced in a study of blood T cell repertoires in COVID-19. Using immunoSEQ multiplex PCR, the repertoire was profiled, and TCRdb retains in-frame clones only, with some absent. The sample yields 200,000 to 250,000 clones, approximately 80% seen once. Sequencing was performed on peripheral blood. The source of these receptors is a man between 25 and 39 years old with active or convalescent COVID-19.

This CDR3 is CASSQGRETEAFF. CDR3 bases: TGCGCCAGCAGTCAGGGAAGAGAAACTGAAGCTTTCTTT. V usage is TRBV5-1 and J usage is TRBJ1-1; possibly TRBD1 for D (5 bases). There are 13 residues in the CDR3. The V end lost 5 bases, the J end lost 5 bases, and 13 bases lay between the germline ends. Germline V lookup: CDR1 SGHRS, CDR2 YFSETQ.

V is TRBV10-2 and J is TRBJ2-7; 9 bases fit TRBD2. This CDR3 is 15 amino acids long. Per germline, CDR1 WSHSY and CDR2 SAAADI. Trimming cost V 0 bases and J 6 bases; bases outside gene matches: 6. CDR3 coding DNA: TGCGCCAGCAGTGAGTCGATTAGCGGGAGTAGCGAGCAGTACTTC. Its translation: CASSESISGSSEQYF.

This clone is labeled as medium-sized. The chain links TRBV27 to TRBJ2-7, with a possible D match to TRBD1 (6 bases). The CDR3 runs to 14 residues. Trimming took off 1 base at V and 2 bases at J, with 9 bases between the two ends. In germline, CDR1 is MNHEY, CDR2 SMNVEV (reference sequence). CDR3 residues: CASSLLGQTYEQYF. CDR3 sequence (DNA): TGTGCCAGCAGTTTATTAGGACAGACCTACGAGCAGTACTTC.

The rearrangement uses TRBV5-8 and TRBJ1-4, with 9 bases fitting TRBD1. The CDR3 consists of 14 residues. The junction had 4 bases not matched to a gene; V was cut back by 2 bases and J by 8 bases. The germline V gene has CDR1 SGHTS and CDR2 YDEGEE. CDR3 loop: CASSFGQGREKLFF. CDR3 DNA sequence: TGTGCCAGCAGCTTTGGACAGGGGAGGGAAAAACTGTTTTTT. Looking up the rest from reference TRBV5-8 and TRBJ1-4 gives the full variable domain: EAGVTQSPTHLIKTRGQQATLRCSPISGHTSVYWYQQALGLGLQFLLWYDEGEERNRGNFPPRFSGRQFPNYSSELNVNALELEDSALYLCASSFGQGREKLFFGSGTQLSVL.

The V call is TRBV2, the J call TRBJ1-1; no firm D call. The CDR3 extends over 11 amino acids. The germline V and J ends were trimmed by 9 bases and 1 base, with 6 bases remaining between them. Germline V CDR1 and CDR2: SNHLY, FYNNEI. CDR3 coding DNA: TGTGCCAGTCACAAGAACACTGAAGCTTTCTTT. It is translated as CASHKNTEAFF.

The sample holds a few counts of this clone. V gene TRBV19 combines with J gene TRBJ2-3, with TRBD1 as a possible D gene (5 bases). The CDR3 spans 16 residues. CDR1 and CDR2 (germline): LNHDA, SQIVND (reference sequence). Trimming removed 1 base at V and 0 bases at J, with 11 bases between. The CDR3 loop reads CASSIGNRLSTDTQYF. CDR3 nucleotides: TGTGCCAGTAGTATAGGGAACAGGTTAAGCACAGATACGCAGTATTTT.

V gene TRBV3-1 (or the pseudogene TRBV3-2) combines with J gene TRBJ2-1; TRBD2 agrees at 10 bases. Germline loops: CDR1 LGHDT, CDR2 YNNKEL (reference sequence). The CDR3 is 16 residues long. With V trimmed by 3 bases and J by 2 bases, 4 bases remained unmatched. Here the CDR3 DNA reads TGTGCCAGCAGCCACCCACTAGCGGGAACCTACAATGAGCAGTTCTTC. Protein sequence: CASSHPLAGTYNEQFF.

J is TRBJ2-7 and V is TRBV5-1; TRBD2 might be the D (6 bases). In germline, CDR1 is SGHRS, CDR2 YFSETQ. V was shortened by 4 bases and J by 3 bases, with 14 bases between the two germline ends. The CDR3 is 14 amino acids. CDR3 nucleotides: TGCGCCAGCAGCAACCGGGACTCGCACTACGAGCAGTACTTC. It translates to CASSNRDSHYEQYF.

The gene calls are TRBV5-6 and TRBJ2-2; 10 nucleotides align to TRBD2. Trimming removed 2 bases from V and 4 bases from J; junction bases left unmatched: 5. The CDR3 is made up of 16 amino acids. Germline-derived CDR1 and CDR2 are SGHDT and YYEEEE. CDR3 residues: CASSFGLAEVTGELFF. CDR3 sequence (DNA): TGTGCCAGCAGCTTCGGACTAGCGGAGGTCACCGGGGAGCTGTTTTTT.

In regard to this clone: Other DNA sequences within the sample encode an identical CDR3. V is TRBV12-3 or TRBV12-4 and J is TRBJ1-2; tentatively, D is TRBD1 (6 bases). V lost 6 bases to trimming and J lost 3 bases, with 11 bases between them. This CDR3 comprises 13 residues. CDR3 in DNA: TGTGCCAGCAGCCCGCAGGGGTACTATGGCTACACCTTC. It translates to CASSPQGYYGYTF.

Only a few counts were recorded for this clone. The rearrangement uses TRBV5-1 and TRBJ2-3, with 9 bases fitting TRBD2. CDR1 and CDR2 from the germline V gene are SGHRS and YFSETQ. With 7 bases clipped from V and 8 bases from J, the junction kept 14 bases outside the gene matches. The CDR3 consists of 15 residues. In nucleotides, the CDR3 is TGCGCCAGCTCCCCCCTAGCGGGACTTGGGGCTACGCAGTATTTT. Amino acid sequence: CASSPLAGLGATQYF.

This clone was detected once. The chain carries TRBV19 and TRBJ2-3; D might be TRBD2 (5 bases). With 7 bases removed from V and 2 bases from J, the gap between germline ends came to 19 bases. This CDR3 is built from 16 residues. Per germline, CDR1 LNHDA and CDR2 SQIVND (reference sequence). CDR3 bases: TGTGCCAGTACCCCCCTTGGAGGCGGACCCACAGATACGCAGTATTTT. It translates to CASTPLGGGPTDTQYF.

The V gene is TRBV5-1, the J gene TRBJ1-1; D remains ambiguous. The CDR3 covers 14 residues. Germline-derived CDR1 and CDR2 are SGHRS and YFSETQ. Trimming left V 4 bases short and J 4 bases short, with 14 bases between. CDR3 sequence: CASSQEGLGTEAFF. CDR3 DNA: TGCGCCAGCAGCCAGGAGGGATTAGGCACTGAAGCTTTCTTT. The full variable domain, with the rest looked up from reference TRBV5-1 and TRBJ1-1, is KAGVTQTPRYLIKTRGQQVTLSCSPISGHRSVSWYQQTPGQGLQFLFEYFSETQRNKGNFPGRFSGRQFSNSRSEMNVSTLELGDSALYLCASSQEGLGTEAFFGQGTRLTVV.

CDR3 region: CASSRTDRAETQYF. The DNA for the CDR3 is TGCGCCAGCAGCCGGACCGACAGAGCCGAGACCCAGTACTTC. The rearrangement joins TRBV5-1 to TRBJ2-5; perhaps TRBD1 as D (5 bases). Germline loops: CDR1 SGHRS, CDR2 YFSETQ. This CDR3 contains 14 residues. The germline V and J ends were trimmed by 4 bases and 5 bases, with 15 bases remaining between them.

The V and J genes are TRBV19 and TRBJ1-4, with 7 bases matching TRBD1. The CDR3 is 15 residues long. Per the germline V gene, CDR1 is LNHDA and CDR2 is SQIVND (reference sequence). The J segment lost 3 bases and the V segment lost 5 bases, leaving 6 bases of the junction unmatched. The chain's CDR3 is CASSASTGPNEKLFF. The CDR3 DNA is TGTGCCAGTAGTGCTTCGACAGGGCCTAATGAAAAACTGTTTTTT.

The chain joins TRBV6-5 to TRBJ2-2; D not resolved. This CDR3 contains 12 residues. Looked up from germline, CDR1 is MNHEY and CDR2 is SVGAGI. V was cut by 4 bases and J by 4 bases, with 4 bases left in between. CDR3 bases: TGTGCCAGCAGTTGGGCCACCGGGGAGCTGTTTTTT. Translated, it gives CASSWATGELFF.

This sequence joins TRBV2 and TRBJ1-2, with a tentative D call TRBD1 (6 bases). Germline CDR1 reads SNHLY; CDR2 reads FYNNEI. The CDR3 consists of 12 residues. V was cut by 10 bases and J by 6 bases, with 15 bases left in between. In nucleotides, the CDR3 is TGTGCCAAACAGGGTGTCTTTCATGGCTACACCTTC. It specifies CAKQGVFHGYTF.

The chain couples TRBV5-4 to TRBJ2-3; TRBD1 aligns across 9 bases. CDR3 length equals 13 residues. V gave up 4 bases and J gave up 4 bases; unmatched junction bases: 1. Germline lookup yields CDR1 SGHNT and CDR2 YYREEE (reference sequence). Here the CDR3 DNA reads TGTGCCAGCAGCGGGACAGGGTCAGATACGCAGTATTTT. As protein: CASSGTGSDTQYF.

The chain links TRBV11-2 to TRBJ2-7; 10 bases align to TRBD1. The CDR3 runs to 13 residues. The V and J ends lost 5 bases and 5 bases, in that order; junction bases with no gene match: 3. Germline V gene sequence: CDR1 SGHAT, CDR2 FQNNGV. The CDR3 region is CASSPDRGNEQYF. The CDR3 nucleotides read TGTGCCAGCAGCCCGGACAGGGGGAACGAGCAGTACTTC.

This chain connects TRBV24-1 to TRBJ2-1; weak D call: TRBD1 (5 bases). Germline V lookup: CDR1 KGHDR, CDR2 SFDVKD. The CDR3 loop spans 15 amino acids. V lost 2 bases and J lost 2, with 9 bases in between. CDR3 amino acids: CATSDSPGTYNEQFF. The CDR3 DNA follows: TGTGCCACCAGTGATTCCCCAGGGACCTACAATGAGCAGTTCTTC.

The DNA for the CDR3 is TGTGCCAGCTCACACAGGGGGACGTACGAAAAACTGTTTTTT. Its translation is CASSHRGTYEKLFF. The chain joins TRBV18 to TRBJ1-4; the match to TRBD1 covers 8 bases. Unmatched junction bases numbered 6, after V lost 4 bases and J lost 8 bases. Germline V gene data show CDR1 as KGHSH and CDR2 as LQKENI. CDR3 length: 14 residues.

CDR3 amino acids: CASSLSGRLDEQFF. For the CDR3, the DNA is TGTGCCAGCAGCCTCAGCGGGAGGTTGGATGAGCAGTTCTTC. V usage is TRBV7-9 and J usage is TRBJ2-1, with TRBD2 identical over 9 bases. Germline CDR1 reads SEHNR; CDR2 reads FQNEAQ (reference sequence). Unmatched junction bases numbered 7, after V lost 5 bases and J lost 8 bases. This CDR3 is built from 14 residues.